This paragraph reports one TCR beta chain. Its antigen is unidentified. The data belong to a study of beta chain features in type 1 diabetes. Findings and limits, study-wide: The study found that naive, central memory and Treg TCRB repertoires appeared more similar in patients than in healthy donors. TCRB CDR3s were moderately but significantly shorter in Type 1 diabetes patients in all four CD4+ subsets.

The sequenced template was cDNA made from the entire isolated RNA. The protocol was immunoSEQ multiplex PCR, while the TCRdb copy is restricted to in-frame clones and leaves out a portion. The repertoire consists of about 160,000 clones, with roughly 8% occurring once and the leading ten covering more than 0.45%. The sequenced sample consisted of central memory CD4+ T cells from blood. The clonotype was recovered from a woman between 18 and 29 years old with type 1 diabetes.

The CDR3 DNA reads TGTGCCAGCAGCTGGGGACTAGCGTCCGATACGCAGTATTTT. Protein: CASSWGLASDTQYF. J is TRBJ2-3 and V is TRBV11-2; 10 bases match TRBD2. Trimming took 4 bases from V and 6 from J; bases not matched to a gene: 4. Germline V gene lookup returns CDR1 SGHAT and CDR2 FQNNGV. The CDR3 consists of 14 residues.